This T cell receptor beta chain appears in the sequencing data of a study of blood T cell repertoires in COVID-19. The V end was cut by 1 base, the J end by 4 bases, with 10 bases between. The CDR3 consists of 14 residues. Germline values: CDR1 SGHVS, CDR2 FQNEAQ. The protocol was immunoSEQ multiplex PCR, while the TCRdb copy is restricted to in-frame clones and leaves out a portion. The repertoire consists of around 270,000 clones, with around 84% occurring once and the leading ten covering 4.2%. The rearrangement links TRBV7-8 to TRBJ1-1, with unresolved D. The sequencing sample was made of peripheral blood. This TCR derives from a man between 60 and 75 years old with acute or convalescent COVID-19. CDR3 residues: CASSLGRVFTEAFF. The CDR3 DNA is TGTGCCAGCAGCTTAGGGAGGGTTTTCACTGAAGCTTTCTTT. Complete variable domain (other parts from reference TRBV7-8 and TRBJ1-1): GAGVSQSPRYKVAKRGQDVALRCDPISGHVSLFWYQQALGQGPEFLTYFQNEAQLDKSGLPSDRFFAERPEGSVSTLKIQRTQQEDSAVYLCASSLGRVFTEAFFGQGTRLTVV.